The clone carrying this TCR beta chain was observed many times. The entry originates in a study of human T cells and chemical hapten exposure. Separate cDNA molecules received unique molecular identifiers, which the library attached to them. TCRdb ran MiXCR on the RACE reads and lists one entry per CDR3 protein. The sample comprises roughly 130,000 distinct CDR3 sequences, 10% to 12% of which are singletons, and approximately 2.5% rests with the top ten. The time point is: patch test 3, about 24 weeks after DPC sensitization. Treatment reported: therapeutic diphenylcyclopropenone sensitization with weekly scalp DPC. The sample was whole blood, taken in connection with sensitization to the hapten diphenylcyclopropenone (DPC). The sequence was collected from a woman aged 50 to 65 with alopecia areata. Some clones in this sample may be carry-over from other donors' samples.

This chain's CDR3 is CASTQLAGEGEQFF. CDR3 sequence (DNA): TGTGCCAGCACCCAACTAGCGGGGGAGGGGGAGCAGTTCTTC. The chain carries TRBV12-3 or TRBV12-4 and TRBJ2-1; 11 bases map to TRBD2. Losses at the gene ends were 7 bases for V and 10 bases for J; bases not matched to a gene: 9. The CDR3 runs to 14 residues.